What follows are 18 T cell receptor beta chains derived from one specimen sequenced in a study of PD-1 blockade in classical Hodgkin lymphoma. Some clones are missing from TCRdb's copy, which holds only in-frame ones; the method was immunoSEQ multiplex PCR. The profile shows about 97,000 clones, 80% to 85% of them singletons. After autologous stem cell transplantation all patients relapsed, and prior brentuximab vedotin exposure differed between cohorts. The sample in question was peripheral blood mononuclear cells (PBMCs), obtained at baseline. The receptor set was obtained from a human donor with classical Hodgkin lymphoma.

This clone was seen only a few times. The V and J genes are TRBV5-1 and TRBJ2-7, with D perhaps TRBD2 (5 bases). V gave up 2 bases and J gave up 1 base, with 10 bases separating them. This CDR3 contains 14 residues. The germline V gene encodes CDR1 SGHRS and CDR2 YFSETQ. The CDR3, as DNA: TGCGCCAGCAGCTTACCCCCGGGGTCCTACGAGCAGTACTTC. Translated, it gives CASSLPPGSYEQYF.

This clone was observed once. The chain combines TRBV7-2 with TRBJ1-1, with TRBD1 identical over 10 bases. Germline CDR1 and CDR2: SGHTA and FQGNSA. After removal of 6 bases from V and 4 bases from J, the junction contained 11 bases not matched to a gene. The CDR3 runs 16 residues. The CDR3 DNA reads as TGTGCCAGCAGGGGGGGGACAGGGGCCCCTAGCACTGAAGCTTTCTTT. This gives the protein CASRGGTGAPSTEAFF. The full variable domain, completed using reference TRBV7-2 and TRBJ1-1, is GAGVSQSPSNKVTEKGKDVELRCDPISGHTALYWYRQSLGQGLEFLIYFQGNSAPDKSGLPSDRFSAERTGGSVSTLTIQRTQQEDSAVYLCASRGGTGAPSTEAFFGQGTRLTVV.

The chain links TRBV2 to TRBJ2-5; 8 bases fit TRBD1. Trimming cost V 4 bases and J 5 bases; bases outside gene matches: 9. This CDR3 has 15 amino acids. Germline values: CDR1 SNHLY, CDR2 FYNNEI. For the CDR3, the DNA is TGTGCCAGCAGTGGGGGTCAGGGGGCTTGGGAGACCCAGTACTTC. Its protein is CASSGGQGAWETQYF.

The V gene is TRBV7-2, the J gene TRBJ2-1, with 13 bases that match TRBD2. This CDR3 has 15 residues. In germline, CDR1 is SGHTA, CDR2 FQGNSA. With V trimmed by 6 bases and J by 6 bases, 5 bases remained unmatched. CDR3 nucleotides: TGTGCCAGCAGTTCTCGACTAGCGGGAGGCAATGAGCAGTTCTTC. This codes for CASSSRLAGGNEQFF.

This rearrangement joins TRBV6-4 to TRBJ1-4, with 8 bases matching TRBD1. The CDR3 length is 12 residues. CDR1 and CDR2 (germline): MRHNA, SNTAGT. Losses at the gene ends were 5 bases for V and 11 bases for J; bases not matched to a gene: 4. CDR3 in DNA: TGTGCCAGCAGTCTCAGACAGGGGAAACTGTTTTTT. Amino acid sequence: CASSLRQGKLFF.

This clone was detected once. The J gene is TRBJ1-1, the V gene TRBV7-9; TRBD1 might be the D (5 bases). CDR1 and CDR2 (germline): SEHNR, FQNEAQ (reference sequence). This CDR3 region has 16 residues. V shed 1 base and J shed 4 bases, with 16 bases lying between them. DNA for the CDR3: TGTGCCAGCAGCTTAGAGGGGCTCCACGGAGGCACTGAAGCTTTCTTT. This gives the protein CASSLEGLHGGTEAFF.

The chain uses TRBV29-1 and TRBJ1-2, with a tentative D call TRBD1 (5 bases). Germline CDR1 and CDR2: SQVTM and ANQGSEA. Trimming took off 4 bases at V and 1 base at J, with 16 bases between the two ends. The CDR3 covers 15 residues. This CDR3 is CSVGVGQGLNYGYTF. The CDR3 DNA reads TGCAGCGTTGGGGTGGGGCAGGGACTTAACTATGGCTACACCTTC. Supplemented by reference TRBV29-1 and TRBJ1-2, the full variable domain reads SAVISQKPSRDICQRGTSLTIQCQVDSQVTMMFWYRQQPGQSLTLIATANQGSEATYESGFVIDKFPISRPNLTFSTLTVSNMSPEDSSIYLCSVGVGQGLNYGYTFGSGTRLTVV.

V and J are TRBV19 and TRBJ2-1; tentatively, D is TRBD1 or TRBD2 (5 bases each). V was clipped by 3 bases and J by 6 bases, with 9 bases between them. CDR3 length: 13 residues. From germline, CDR1 is LNHDA and CDR2 SQIVND (reference sequence). The CDR3 region is CASSMGRINEQFF. Here the CDR3 DNA reads TGTGCCAGTAGTATGGGACGGATCAATGAGCAGTTCTTC.

This clone was seen just once. The chain combines TRBV6-1 with TRBJ1-5; D may be TRBD1 (5 bases). The CDR3 runs to 15 residues. Between the trimmed V and J ends, which lost 10 bases and 3 bases, there was a span of 19 bases. CDR1 MNHNS and CDR2 SASEGT come from the germline V gene. The CDR3 protein is CATLTYQGFNQPQHF. CDR3 DNA: TGTGCCACGCTTACCTATCAGGGATTCAATCAGCCCCAGCATTTT.

V usage is TRBV27 and J usage is TRBJ1-2; D may be TRBD1 (5 bases). V was pared by 3 bases and J by 2 bases, with 10 bases between. The CDR3 is made up of 14 amino acids. Looked up from germline, CDR1 is MNHEY and CDR2 is SMNVEV (reference sequence). CDR3 protein: CASSLREGNYGYTF. The CDR3, as DNA: TGTGCCAGCAGTTTGAGGGAGGGGAACTATGGCTACACCTTC.

The CDR3 region is CASSQEGKDQPQHF. Written as DNA, the CDR3 is TGTGCCAGCAGCCAAGAAGGGAAAGATCAGCCCCAGCATTTT. This chain uses TRBV14 with TRBJ1-5; D ambiguous. This CDR3 region has 14 residues. Between the trimmed V and J ends, which lost 0 bases and 5 bases, there was a span of 8 bases. Germline-derived CDR1 and CDR2 are SGHDN and FVKESK.

The genes are TRBV19 and TRBJ2-2; weak D call: TRBD2 (5 bases). Per the germline V gene, CDR1 is LNHDA and CDR2 is SQIVND (reference sequence). Deletions cut 5 bases from V and 4 bases from J, with 14 bases between. The CDR3 sequence is 15 residues long. The CDR3 reads CASSSGGRGTGELFF. The CDR3, as DNA: TGTGCCAGTAGTTCCGGCGGTCGGGGCACCGGGGAGCTGTTTTTT.

This clone has a handful of counts. The chain is built from TRBV21-1 and TRBJ2-2; the D segment call TRBD2 is taken from the table without a DNA check. TRBV21-1 constitutes a pseudogene. CDR3 length: 14 amino acids. DNA for the CDR3: TGTGCCAGCGGACCAGCGGGAGGGGCCGGGGAGCTGTTTTTT. Protein: CASGPAGGAGELFF.

The chain couples TRBV7-7 to TRBJ2-1; D might be TRBD2 (7 bases). Germline lookup yields CDR1 SSHAT and CDR2 FNYEAQ (reference sequence). The CDR3 is 13 residues long. Trimming pared 1 base from V and 8 bases from J, leaving 9 bases between. CDR3 DNA sequence: TGTGCCAGCAGCTTAGGGGGGGGCGATGAGCAGTTCTTC. Translating it yields CASSLGGGDEQFF.

V gene TRBV25-1 combines with J gene TRBJ2-2; D possibly corresponds to TRBD1 (6 bases). Germline V lookup: CDR1 MGHDK, CDR2 SYGVNS. The length of the CDR3 is 14 residues. V gave up 8 bases and J gave up 6 bases, with 16 bases separating them. The DNA for the CDR3 is TGTGCCAGCGGCCGACAACAGGGCGCCGGGGAGCTGTTTTTT. Encoded protein: CASGRQQGAGELFF.

The chain combines TRBV6-1 with TRBJ2-3; D may be TRBD1 or TRBD2 (5 bases each). Trimming stripped 8 bases from V and 0 bases from J, with 12 bases between. There are 14 residues in the CDR3. Per the germline V gene, CDR1 is MNHNS and CDR2 is SASEGT. CDR3 in amino acids: CASAGTASTDTQYF. CDR3 bases: TGTGCCAGCGCCGGGACGGCTAGCACAGATACGCAGTATTTT.

The table lists this clone with a count of one. J is TRBJ2-7 and V is TRBV7-2, with D maybe TRBD2 (6 bases). Trimming removed 1 base at V and 6 bases at J, with 16 bases between. The germline CDR1 and CDR2 sequences are SGHTA and FQGNSA. This CDR3 contains 15 residues. CDR3 sequence (DNA): TGTGCCAGCAGCTTAGACAGTTTTAGCGGAGGCGAGCAGTACTTC. This sequence encodes CASSLDSFSGGEQYF. Full variable domain (outside the CDR3, taken from reference TRBV7-2 and TRBJ2-7): GAGVSQSPSNKVTEKGKDVELRCDPISGHTALYWYRQSLGQGLEFLIYFQGNSAPDKSGLPSDRFSAERTGGSVSTLTIQRTQQEDSAVYLCASSLDSFSGGEQYFGPGTRLTVT.

The gene calls are TRBV9 and TRBJ2-3; 9 bases agree with TRBD1. CDR3 length: 16 residues. Germline V gene lookup returns CDR1 SGDLS and CDR2 YYNGEE. With V trimmed by 2 bases and J by 1 base, 5 bases remained unmatched. The CDR3 here is CASSVYRGPGTDTQYF. CDR3 DNA sequence: TGTGCCAGCAGCGTTTACAGGGGGCCAGGCACAGATACGCAGTATTTT.